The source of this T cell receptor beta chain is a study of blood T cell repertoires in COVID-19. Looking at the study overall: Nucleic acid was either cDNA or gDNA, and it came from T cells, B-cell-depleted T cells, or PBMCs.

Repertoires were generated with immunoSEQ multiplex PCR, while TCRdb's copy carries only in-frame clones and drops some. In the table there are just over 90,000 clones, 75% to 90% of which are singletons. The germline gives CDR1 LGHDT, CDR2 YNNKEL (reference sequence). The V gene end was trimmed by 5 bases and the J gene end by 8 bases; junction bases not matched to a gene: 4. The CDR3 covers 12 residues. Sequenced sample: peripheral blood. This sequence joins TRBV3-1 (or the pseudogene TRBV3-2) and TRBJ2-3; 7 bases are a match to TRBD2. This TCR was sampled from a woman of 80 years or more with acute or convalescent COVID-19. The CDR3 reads CASSTSEITQYF. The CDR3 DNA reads TGTGCCAGCAGCACTAGCGAAATTACGCAGTATTTT.